These T cell receptor beta chains were read from a single sample in a study of blood T cells in healthy people across ages. TCRdb processed the 5' RACE reads anew with MiXCR; each CDR3 protein has one entry. This sample has nearly 1 million distinct CDR3 sequences, with roughly 51% found just once. Material: blood. The receptors here all came from a woman in her fifties or sixties in good health. CDR3s include the opening cysteine and the closing phenylalanine or tryptophan. D genes are given only for firm matches. Clone size is stated in some rows and not others, as once, few, many or a class when expanded.

size | D | J | V | CDR3 | DNA
many | . | TRBJ2-1 | TRBV3-1 | CASSHDNEQFF | TGTGCCAGCAGCCACGACAATGAGCAGTTCTTC
few | TRBD2 | TRBJ2-1 | TRBV29-1 | CSVEVTSGRGAYNEQFF | TGCAGCGTTGAGGTGACTAGCGGGAGGGGGGCCTACAATGAGCAGTTCTTC
. | TRBD2 | TRBJ2-3 | TRBV7-2 | CASDDRVGRRRDTQYF | TGTGCCAGCGACGACCGGGTCGGGAGGAGGAGAGATACGCAGTATTTT
few | . | TRBJ2-7 | TRBV28 | CASSPEAVAHYEQYF | TGTGCCAGCAGTCCCGAAGCGGTCGCCCACTACGAGCAGTACTTC
. | . | TRBJ2-7 | TRBV7-9 | CASSFGVSASSYEQYF | TGTGCCAGCAGCTTCGGCGTTAGCGCCAGCTCCTACGAGCAGTACTTC
few | TRBD1 | TRBJ2-7 | TRBV6-6 | CASSYHGQGVKSEQYF | TGTGCCAGCAGTTACCACGGACAGGGGGTCAAGAGCGAGCAGTACTTC
. | TRBD2 | TRBJ2-2 | TRBV7-6 | CASSFTSEDTGELFF | TGTGCCAGCAGCTTCACTAGCGAGGACACCGGGGAGCTGTTTTTT
many | TRBD1 | TRBJ1-2 | TRBV29-1 | CSVDTRTGGSYDYGYTF | TGCAGCGTTGACACCCGGACAGGGGGGTCCTACGACTATGGCTACACCTTC
. | . | TRBJ1-2 | TRBV28 | CASRVSGYGYTF | TGTGCCAGCAGGGTATCGGGATATGGCTACACCTTC
. | TRBD1 | TRBJ2-7 | TRBV20-1 | CSASTGTAVYEQYF | TGCAGTGCTTCGACAGGGACCGCGGTCTACGAGCAGTACTTC
few | . | TRBJ2-3 | TRBV28 | CASSLRMDTQYF | TGTGCCAGCAGTTTACGTATGGATACGCAGTATTTT
few | . | TRBJ1-5 | TRBV15 | CATSLQGNNQPQHF | TGTGCCACCAGTCTACAGGGCAACAATCAGCCCCAGCATTTT
. | . | TRBJ2-3 | TRBV6-5 | CASSHLTSTDTQYF | TGTGCCAGCAGCCACCTGACTAGCACAGATACGCAGTATTTT
few | . | TRBJ2-3 | TRBV20-1 | CSARDGSGFTDTQYF | TGCAGTGCTAGAGACGGTAGCGGCTTCACAGATACGCAGTATTTT
. | TRBD1 | TRBJ2-4 | TRBV27 | CASSYSGTGREQYF | TGTGCCAGCAGTTATTCGGGGACAGGGAGGGAGCAGTACTTC
. | . | TRBJ2-1 | TRBV10-3 | CAISVGNNEQFF | TGTGCCATCAGTGTCGGGAACAATGAGCAGTTCTTC
. | . | TRBJ2-7 | TRBV28 | CASSLWQSLYEQYF | TGTGCCAGCAGTTTATGGCAGTCCCTCTACGAGCAGTACTTC
. | . | TRBJ2-3 | TRBV21-1 | CASSKGQTSTDTQYF | TGTGCCAGCAGCAAAGGCCAGACTAGCACAGATACGCAGTATTTT
. | . | TRBJ2-7 | TRBV11-2 | CASSLVPEAYEQYF | TGTGCCAGCAGCTTAGTCCCAGAAGCCTACGAGCAGTACTTC
. | TRBD2 | TRBJ2-5 | TRBV14 | CASSQGFLLLAGVEETQYF | TGTGCCAGCAGCCAAGGGTTCCTTCTTCTAGCGGGAGTTGAAGAGACCCAGTACTTC
. | TRBD1 | TRBJ1-2 | TRBV29-1 | CSVERSRTGYGYTF | TGCAGCGTTGAAAGGTCCCGGACAGGCTATGGCTACACCTTC
. | . | TRBJ2-1 | TRBV29-1 | CSVEGTDNEQFF | TGCAGCGTTGAAGGGACGGACAATGAGCAGTTCTTC